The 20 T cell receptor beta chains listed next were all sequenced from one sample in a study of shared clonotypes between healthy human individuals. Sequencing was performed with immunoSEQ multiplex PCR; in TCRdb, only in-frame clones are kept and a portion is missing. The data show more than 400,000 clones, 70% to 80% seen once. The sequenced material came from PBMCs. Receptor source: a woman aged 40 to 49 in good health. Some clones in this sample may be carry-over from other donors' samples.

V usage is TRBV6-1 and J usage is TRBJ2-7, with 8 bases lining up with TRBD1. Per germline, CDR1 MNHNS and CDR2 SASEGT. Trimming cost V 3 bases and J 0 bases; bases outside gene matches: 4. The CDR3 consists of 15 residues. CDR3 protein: CASSEQTGASYEQYF. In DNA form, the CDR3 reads TGTGCCAGCAGTGAGCAGACAGGGGCCTCCTACGAGCAGTACTTC.

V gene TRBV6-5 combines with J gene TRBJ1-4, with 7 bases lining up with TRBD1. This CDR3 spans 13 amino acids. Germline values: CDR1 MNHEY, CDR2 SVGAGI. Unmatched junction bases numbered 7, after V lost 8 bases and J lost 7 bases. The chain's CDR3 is CASGLQGTEKLFF. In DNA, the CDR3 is TGTGCCAGCGGTCTACAGGGGACTGAAAAACTGTTTTTT.

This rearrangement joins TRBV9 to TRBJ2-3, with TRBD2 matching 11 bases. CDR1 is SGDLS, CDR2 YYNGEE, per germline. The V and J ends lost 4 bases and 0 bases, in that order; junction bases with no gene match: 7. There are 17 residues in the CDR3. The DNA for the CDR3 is TGTGCCAGCAGCTGGGGGACTAGCGGAACTAGCACAGATACGCAGTATTTT. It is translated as CASSWGTSGTSTDTQYF.

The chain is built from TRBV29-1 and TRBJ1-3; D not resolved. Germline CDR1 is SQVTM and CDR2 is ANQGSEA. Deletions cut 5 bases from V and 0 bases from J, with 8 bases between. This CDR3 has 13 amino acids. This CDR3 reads CSVPADSGNTIYF. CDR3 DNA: TGCAGCGTTCCAGCGGACTCTGGAAACACCATATATTTT.

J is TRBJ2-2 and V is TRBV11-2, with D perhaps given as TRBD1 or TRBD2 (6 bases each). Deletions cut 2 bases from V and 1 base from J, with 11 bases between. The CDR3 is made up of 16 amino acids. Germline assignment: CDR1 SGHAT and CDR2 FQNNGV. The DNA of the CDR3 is TGTGCCAGCAGCTTATGGGGGGCTTGGAACACCGGGGAGCTGTTTTTT. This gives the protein CASSLWGAWNTGELFF.

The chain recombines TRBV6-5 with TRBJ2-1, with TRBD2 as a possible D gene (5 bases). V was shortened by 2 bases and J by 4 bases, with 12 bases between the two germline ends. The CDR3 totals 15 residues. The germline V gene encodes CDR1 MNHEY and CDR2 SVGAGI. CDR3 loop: CASSYRLKTYNEQFF. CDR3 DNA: TGTGCCAGCAGTTACAGACTAAAGACATACAATGAGCAGTTCTTC.

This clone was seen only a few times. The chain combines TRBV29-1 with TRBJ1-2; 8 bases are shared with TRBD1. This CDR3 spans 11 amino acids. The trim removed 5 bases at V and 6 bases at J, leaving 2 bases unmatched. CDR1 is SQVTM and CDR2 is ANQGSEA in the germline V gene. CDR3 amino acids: CSVRTGNGYTF. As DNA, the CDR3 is TGCAGCGTTCGGACAGGGAATGGCTACACCTTC.

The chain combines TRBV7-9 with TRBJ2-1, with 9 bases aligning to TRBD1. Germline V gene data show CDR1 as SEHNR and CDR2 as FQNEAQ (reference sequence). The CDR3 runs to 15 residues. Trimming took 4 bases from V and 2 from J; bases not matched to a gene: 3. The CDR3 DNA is TGTGCCAGCAGCTCGGGACAGGGAACCTACAATGAGCAGTTCTTC. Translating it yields CASSSGQGTYNEQFF.

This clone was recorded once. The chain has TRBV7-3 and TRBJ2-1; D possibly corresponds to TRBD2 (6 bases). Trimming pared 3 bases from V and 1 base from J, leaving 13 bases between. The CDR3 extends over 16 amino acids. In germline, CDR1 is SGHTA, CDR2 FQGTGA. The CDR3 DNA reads TGTGCCAGCAGCTTGATGGGTAGCGGTTCCTACAATGAGCAGTTCTTC. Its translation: CASSLMGSGSYNEQFF.

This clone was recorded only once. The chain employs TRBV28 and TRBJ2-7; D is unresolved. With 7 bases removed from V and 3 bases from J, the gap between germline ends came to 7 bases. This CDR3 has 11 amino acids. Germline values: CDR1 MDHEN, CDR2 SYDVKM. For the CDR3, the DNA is TGTGCCAGCACAAACTTCTACGAGCAGTACTTC. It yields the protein CASTNFYEQYF. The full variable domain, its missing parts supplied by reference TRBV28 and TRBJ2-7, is DVKVTQSSRYLVKRTGEKVFLECVQDMDHENMFWYRQDPGLGLRLIYFSYDVKMKEKGDIPEGYSVSREKKERFSLILESASTNQTSMYLCASTNFYEQYFGPGTRLTVT.

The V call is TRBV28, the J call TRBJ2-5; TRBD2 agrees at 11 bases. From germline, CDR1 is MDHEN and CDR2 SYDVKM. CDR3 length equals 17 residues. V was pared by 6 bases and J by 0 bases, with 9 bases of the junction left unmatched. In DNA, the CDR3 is TGTGCCAGCAGCCTGGGACTAGCGGACCCTTACCAAGAGACCCAGTACTTC. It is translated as CASSLGLADPYQETQYF.

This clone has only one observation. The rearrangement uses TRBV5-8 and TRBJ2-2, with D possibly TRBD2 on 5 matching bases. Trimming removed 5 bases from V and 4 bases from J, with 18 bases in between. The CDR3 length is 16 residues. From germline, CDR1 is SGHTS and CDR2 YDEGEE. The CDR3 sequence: CASRRRPGTPTGELFF. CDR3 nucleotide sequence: TGTGCCAGCAGGCGCCGACCGGGAACACCCACCGGGGAGCTGTTTTTT.

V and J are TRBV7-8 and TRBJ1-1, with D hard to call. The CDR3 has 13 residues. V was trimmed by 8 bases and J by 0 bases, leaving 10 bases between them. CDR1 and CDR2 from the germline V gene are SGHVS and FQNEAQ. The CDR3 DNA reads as TGTGCCAGCCGCTCTCCGTTGAACACTGAAGCTTTCTTT. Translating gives CASRSPLNTEAFF.

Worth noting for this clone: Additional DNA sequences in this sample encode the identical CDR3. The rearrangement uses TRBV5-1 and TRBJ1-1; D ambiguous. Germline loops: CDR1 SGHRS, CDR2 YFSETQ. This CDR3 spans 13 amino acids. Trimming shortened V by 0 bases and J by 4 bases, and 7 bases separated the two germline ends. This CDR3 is CASSLEGGTEAFF. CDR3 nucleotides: TGCGCCAGCAGCTTGGAGGGCGGCACTGAAGCTTTCTTT.

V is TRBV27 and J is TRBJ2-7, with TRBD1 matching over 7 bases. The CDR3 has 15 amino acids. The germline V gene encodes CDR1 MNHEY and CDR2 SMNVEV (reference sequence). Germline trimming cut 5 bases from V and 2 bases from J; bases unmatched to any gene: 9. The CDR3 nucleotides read TGTGCCAGCAGTCTATTACCCGGGACAGCCTACGAGCAGTACTTC. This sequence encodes CASSLLPGTAYEQYF.

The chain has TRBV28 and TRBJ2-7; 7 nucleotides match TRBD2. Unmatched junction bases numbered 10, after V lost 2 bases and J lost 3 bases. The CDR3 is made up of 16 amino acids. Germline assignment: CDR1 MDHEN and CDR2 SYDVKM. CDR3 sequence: CASSLTGGWRSYEQYF. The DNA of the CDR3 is TGTGCCAGCAGTTTAACGGGGGGATGGAGAAGCTACGAGCAGTACTTC.

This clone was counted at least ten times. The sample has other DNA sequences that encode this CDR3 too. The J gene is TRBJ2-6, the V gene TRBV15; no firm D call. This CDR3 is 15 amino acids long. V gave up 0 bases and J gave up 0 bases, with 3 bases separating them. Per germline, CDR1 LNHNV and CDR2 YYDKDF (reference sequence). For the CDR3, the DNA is TGTGCCACCAGCAGAGAGGACTCTGGGGCCAACGTCCTGACTTTC. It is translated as CATSREDSGANVLTF.

As DNA, the CDR3 is TGTGCCAGCGACGGGACAAGGATTACGAGCTCCTACGAGCAGTACTTC. Translated, it gives CASDGTRITSSYEQYF. This chain links TRBV28 with TRBJ2-7; perhaps TRBD1 as D (6 bases). The CDR3 length is 16 residues. In germline, CDR1 is MDHEN, CDR2 SYDVKM. V lost 8 bases to trimming and J lost 0 bases, with 20 bases between them.

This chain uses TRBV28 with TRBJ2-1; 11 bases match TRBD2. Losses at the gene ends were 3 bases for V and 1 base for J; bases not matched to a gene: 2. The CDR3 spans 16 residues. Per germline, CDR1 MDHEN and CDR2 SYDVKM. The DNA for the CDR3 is TGTGCCAGCAGTTTTAGACTAGCGGGATCCTACAATGAGCAGTTCTTC. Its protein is CASSFRLAGSYNEQFF.

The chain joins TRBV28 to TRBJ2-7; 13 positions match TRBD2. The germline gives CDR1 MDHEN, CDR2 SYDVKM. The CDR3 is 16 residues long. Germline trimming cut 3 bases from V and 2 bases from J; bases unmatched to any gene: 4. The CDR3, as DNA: TGTGCCAGCAGTTTGGGGGGACTAGCGGGAACCTACGAGCAGTACTTC. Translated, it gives CASSLGGLAGTYEQYF. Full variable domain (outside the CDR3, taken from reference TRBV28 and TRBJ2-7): DVKVTQSSRYLVKRTGEKVFLECVQDMDHENMFWYRQDPGLGLRLIYFSYDVKMKEKGDIPEGYSVSREKKERFSLILESASTNQTSMYLCASSLGGLAGTYEQYFGPGTRLTVT.